The rows below give T cell receptor beta chains drawn from one sample of a study of T cells after yellow fever vaccination. TCRdb fed the 5' RACE reads into MiXCR, producing one record per CDR3 protein. The repertoire includes around 610,000 distinct CDR3 sequences, approximately 12% of them detected once, and about an eighth sits in the top ten. The source was PBMCs, collected on the day of the yellow fever booster vaccination. The source is a young man who received the YFV17D yellow fever vaccine. CDR3s include the opening cysteine and the closing phenylalanine or tryptophan. D genes are given only for firm matches. Size is omitted from some rows. Given values are once, few, many or a class for expanded clones.

D: TRBD2; V: TRBV20-1; J: TRBJ2-4; size: .; length: 14; DNA: TGCTGTGCTCCTAAACCGGGACTAGGGAACATTCAGTACTTC; CDR3: CCAPKPGLGNIQYF
D: .; V: TRBV5-4; J: TRBJ2-3; size: few; length: 15; DNA: TGTGCCAGCAGCTGGTCCGCGGCCATCACAGATACGCAGTATTTT; CDR3: CASSWSAAITDTQYF
D: .; V: TRBV7-2; J: TRBJ2-7; size: many; length: 15; DNA: TGTGCCAGCAGCTTAGCTTTAGGGAGGACCTACGAGCAGTACTTC; CDR3: CASSLALGRTYEQYF
D: TRBD1; V: TRBV6-1; J: TRBJ1-6; size: few; length: 13; DNA: TGTGCCAGCAGTGAAGAGGGCCGGGACAGGACCCACTTT; CDR3: CASSEEGRDRTHF
D: .; V: TRBV5-1; J: TRBJ1-6; size: .; length: 16; DNA: TGCGCCAGCAGCTTGGCCGGTACAGGATTGGATTCACCCCTCCACTTT; CDR3: CASSLAGTGLDSPLHF
D: .; V: TRBV5-1; J: TRBJ1-3; size: .; length: 13; DNA: TGCGCCAGCAAAATGGCTGGTGGAAACACCATATATTTT; CDR3: CASKMAGGNTIYF
D: TRBD2; V: TRBV27; J: TRBJ2-1; size: .; length: 17; DNA: TGTGCCAGCAGGTACAAGGCCTGGACTAGCGTTTACAATGAGCAGTTCTTC; CDR3: CASRYKAWTSVYNEQFF
D: .; V: TRBV19; J: TRBJ2-7; size: .; length: 13; DNA: TGTGCCAGTACAGCAGGGAAGACCTACGAGCAGTACTTC; CDR3: CASTAGKTYEQYF
D: .; V: TRBV12-3/TRBV12-4; J: TRBJ2-1; size: .; length: 12; DNA: TGTGCCAGCAGTTTTTGGGGAAGTGAGCAGTTCTTC; CDR3: CASSFWGSEQFF
D: .; V: TRBV5-1; J: TRBJ2-1; size: .; length: 12; DNA: TGCGCCAGCAGCCCAGGGGCGGGAATGGATTTCTTC; CDR3: CASSPGAGMDFF
D: TRBD2; V: TRBV9; J: TRBJ2-1; size: few; length: 16; DNA: TGTGCCAGCAGCGTAGTCAATAGCGGGATGATAAATGAGCAGTTCTTC; CDR3: CASSVVNSGMINEQFF
D: .; V: TRBV29-1; J: TRBJ2-3; size: .; length: 12; DNA: TGCAGCGTTGCCGGGACGACAGATACGCAGTATTTT; CDR3: CSVAGTTDTQYF
D: TRBD1; V: TRBV29-1; J: TRBJ2-3; size: few; length: 13; DNA: TGCAGCGTTGCCGGGACAGGTTTCGGTACGCAGTATTTT; CDR3: CSVAGTGFGTQYF
D: TRBD2; V: TRBV4-3; J: TRBJ2-1; size: .; length: 16; DNA: TGCGCCAGCAGCCAAGATCCAGCGGGAGGACCCGATGAGCAGTTCTTC; CDR3: CASSQDPAGGPDEQFF
D: TRBD1; V: TRBV14; J: TRBJ1-1; size: .; length: 13; DNA: TGTGCCAGCAGCCAAGATCTGACAGGGCGAGCTTTCTTT; CDR3: CASSQDLTGRAFF
D: .; V: TRBV5-6; J: TRBJ2-2; size: .; length: 17; DNA: TGTGCCAGCAGCTTGGATCTGGGGCAGGGAAACACCGGGGAGCTGTTTTTT; CDR3: CASSLDLGQGNTGELFF
D: .; V: TRBV28; J: TRBJ2-5; size: many; length: 13; DNA: TGTGCCAGCAGTCCCTCCGGGGGTGAGACCCAGTACTTC; CDR3: CASSPSGGETQYF